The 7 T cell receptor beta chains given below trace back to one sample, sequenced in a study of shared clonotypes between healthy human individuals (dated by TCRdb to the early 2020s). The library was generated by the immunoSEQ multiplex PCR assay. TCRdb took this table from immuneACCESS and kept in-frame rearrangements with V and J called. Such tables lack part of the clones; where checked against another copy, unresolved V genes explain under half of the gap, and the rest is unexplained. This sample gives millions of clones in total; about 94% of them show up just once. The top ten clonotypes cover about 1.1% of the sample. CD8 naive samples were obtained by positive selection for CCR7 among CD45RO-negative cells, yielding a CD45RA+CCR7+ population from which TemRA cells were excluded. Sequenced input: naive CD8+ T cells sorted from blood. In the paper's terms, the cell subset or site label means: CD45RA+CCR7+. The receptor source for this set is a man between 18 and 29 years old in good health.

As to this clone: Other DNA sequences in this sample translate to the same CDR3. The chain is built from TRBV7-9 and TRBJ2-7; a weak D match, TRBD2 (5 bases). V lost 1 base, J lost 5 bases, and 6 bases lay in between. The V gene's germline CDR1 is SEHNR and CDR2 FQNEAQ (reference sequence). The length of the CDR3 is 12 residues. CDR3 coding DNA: TGTGCCAGCAGCTTAGGAGGGCACGAGCAGTACTTC. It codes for CASSLGGHEQYF.

DNA of the CDR3: TGTGCCAGCAGCGTGCCGGGTGGGCCCCAGCATTTT. It yields the protein CASSVPGGPQHF. The V gene is TRBV9, the J gene TRBJ1-5; D remains unclear. The CDR3 totals 12 residues. V was cut by 2 bases and J by 9 bases, with 9 bases left in between. Germline V lookup: CDR1 SGDLS, CDR2 YYNGEE.

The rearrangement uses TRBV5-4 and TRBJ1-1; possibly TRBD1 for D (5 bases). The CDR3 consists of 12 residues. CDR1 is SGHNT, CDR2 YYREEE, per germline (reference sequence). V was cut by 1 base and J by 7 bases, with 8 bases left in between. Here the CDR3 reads CASSLRGDEAFF. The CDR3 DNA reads TGTGCCAGCAGCTTGAGGGGAGATGAAGCTTTCTTT.

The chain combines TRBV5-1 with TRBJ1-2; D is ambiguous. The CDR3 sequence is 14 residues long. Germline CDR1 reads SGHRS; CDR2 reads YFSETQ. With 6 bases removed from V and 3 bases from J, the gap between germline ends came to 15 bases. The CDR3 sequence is CASNVDGSDYGYTF. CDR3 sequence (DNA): TGCGCCAGCAATGTGGATGGCAGTGACTATGGCTACACCTTC.

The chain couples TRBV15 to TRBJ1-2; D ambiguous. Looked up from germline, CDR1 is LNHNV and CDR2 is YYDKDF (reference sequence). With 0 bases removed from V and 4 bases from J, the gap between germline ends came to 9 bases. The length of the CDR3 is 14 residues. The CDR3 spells CATSRDLAGYGYTF. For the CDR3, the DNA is TGTGCCACCAGCAGAGATCTGGCCGGCTATGGCTACACCTTC.

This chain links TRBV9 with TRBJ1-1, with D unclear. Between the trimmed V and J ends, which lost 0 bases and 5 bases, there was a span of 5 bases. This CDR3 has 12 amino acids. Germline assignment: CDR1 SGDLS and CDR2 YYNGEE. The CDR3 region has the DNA TGTGCCAGCAGCGTAGTTGAAACTGAAGCTTTCTTT. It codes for CASSVVETEAFF.

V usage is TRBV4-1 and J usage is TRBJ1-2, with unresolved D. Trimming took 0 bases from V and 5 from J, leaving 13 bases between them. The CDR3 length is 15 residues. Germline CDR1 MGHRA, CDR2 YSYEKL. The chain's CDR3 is CASSQDGLNPYGYTF. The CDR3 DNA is TGCGCCAGCAGCCAAGATGGATTAAATCCGTATGGCTACACCTTC.